One sample yielded the 16 T cell receptor beta chains listed below, sequenced in a study of blood T cell repertoires in COVID-19. Sequenced by immunoSEQ multiplex PCR; TCRdb stores in-frame clones only, minus some. The profile shows approximately 140,000 clones, less than 90% of them singletons. The sample taken for sequencing was PBMCs or T cells enriched from blood (not recorded which). Every receptor here comes from a woman between 50 and 59 years old who had recovered from COVID-19.

The chain carries TRBV27 and TRBJ2-1, with D possibly being TRBD1 (6 bases). With 3 bases removed from V and 6 bases from J, the gap between germline ends came to 9 bases. Germline loops: CDR1 MNHEY, CDR2 SMNVEV (reference sequence). CDR3 length: 13 residues. This CDR3 is CASSFTDSNEQFF. CDR3 DNA: TGTGCCAGCAGTTTCACGGACAGCAATGAGCAGTTCTTC.

The chain carries TRBV28 and TRBJ2-7; 7 nucleotides align to TRBD1. With 5 bases clipped from V and 0 bases from J, the junction kept 7 bases outside the gene matches. This CDR3 has 15 amino acids. The germline CDR1 and CDR2 sequences are MDHEN and SYDVKM. CDR3 DNA: TGTGCCAGCAGTGGGGGACAGTTACTCTCCTACGAGCAGTACTTC. Its translation is CASSGGQLLSYEQYF.

The chain couples TRBV7-2 to TRBJ1-6; D ambiguous. Per the germline V gene, CDR1 is SGHTA and CDR2 is FQGNSA. This CDR3 has 18 amino acids. V dropped 1 base and J dropped 8 bases, with 21 bases sitting between them. This chain's CDR3 is CASSLVSQFGRSDSPLHF. The CDR3 DNA sequence: TGTGCCAGCAGCTTAGTATCCCAATTCGGGAGGAGTGATTCACCCCTCCACTTT.

The chain recombines TRBV10-2 with TRBJ1-2; 7 nucleotides agree with TRBD1. CDR3 size: 14 residues. With V trimmed by 2 bases and J by 4 bases, 4 bases remained unmatched. From germline, CDR1 is WSHSY and CDR2 SAAADI. Here the CDR3 reads CASSEARGSYGYTF. The CDR3 DNA reads as TGCGCCAGCAGTGAGGCCAGGGGGTCCTATGGCTACACCTTC.

Concerning this clone itself: The sample carries other DNA sequences with the same CDR3. This CDR3 is CASSPGTGNTGELFF. Written as DNA, the CDR3 is TGTGCCAGCTCACCAGGGACAGGGAACACCGGGGAGCTGTTTTTT. This sequence joins TRBV18 and TRBJ2-2; 8 bases fit TRBD1. The V gene end was trimmed by 2 bases and the J gene end by 1 base; junction bases not matched to a gene: 0. Germline V gives CDR1 KGHSH, CDR2 LQKENI. The CDR3 consists of 15 residues.

The chain couples TRBV21-1 to TRBJ2-4; the tabulated D call, TRBD2, remains unverified against the DNA. TRBV21-1 is an annotated pseudogene. The CDR3 is made up of 15 amino acids. This chain's CDR3 is CASSMVGGTKNIQYF. The DNA for the CDR3 is TGTGCCAGCAGCATGGTGGGGGGTACCAAAAACATTCAGTACTTC.

This clone was found once. The rearrangement links TRBV11-2 to TRBJ1-1; D remains ambiguous. The length of the CDR3 is 14 residues. Germline CDR1 and CDR2: SGHAT and FQNNGV. V was cut by 5 bases and J by 0 bases, with 10 bases left in between. Here the CDR3 reads CASSRLGMNTEAFF. DNA for the CDR3: TGTGCCAGCAGCCGGCTAGGTATGAACACTGAAGCTTTCTTT. Variable domain in full (rest from reference TRBV11-2 and TRBJ1-1): EAGVAQSPRYKIIEKRQSVAFWCNPISGHATLYWYQQILGQGPKLLIQFQNNGVVDDSQLPKDRFSAERLKGVDSTLKIQPAKLEDSAVYLCASSRLGMNTEAFFGQGTRLTVV.

The chain carries TRBV2 and TRBJ1-5; tentatively, D is TRBD1 (6 bases). The CDR3 runs to 14 residues. Germline values: CDR1 SNHLY, CDR2 FYNNEI. Trimming took off 5 bases at V and 6 bases at J, with 14 bases between the two ends. The CDR3 nucleotides read TGTGCCAGCAGTAAAACAGGGAGAGGTCAGCCCCAGCATTTT. Its protein product is CASSKTGRGQPQHF.

This chain joins TRBV27 and TRBJ2-7, with TRBD1 as a possible D gene (6 bases). Trimming stripped 8 bases from V and 3 bases from J, with 14 bases between. The CDR3 is 13 amino acids. CDR1 and CDR2 (germline): MNHEY, SMNVEV (reference sequence). The CDR3 DNA reads TGTGCCAGCTCCAGGGGCGAAGACTACGAGCAGTACTTC. Residues: CASSRGEDYEQYF.

The rearrangement links TRBV7-9 to TRBJ2-6, with TRBD2 as a possible D gene (7 bases). V gave up 0 bases and J gave up 3 bases, with 9 bases separating them. Germline-derived CDR1 and CDR2 are SEHNR and FQNEAQ (reference sequence). The CDR3 contains 16 residues. The CDR3 coding sequence is TGTGCCAGCAGCTTAGCGCGGGGGCTTGGGGCCAACGTCCTGACTTTC. Residues: CASSLARGLGANVLTF. Full variable domain (rest looked up from reference TRBV7-9 and TRBJ2-6): DTGVSQNPRHKITKRGQNVTFRCDPISEHNRLYWYRQTLGQGPEFLTYFQNEAQLEKSRLLSDRFSAERPKGSFSTLEIQRTEQGDSAMYLCASSLARGLGANVLTFGAGSRLTVL.

This clone was observed once. The CDR3 spells CASKVVPQGNEKLFF. The CDR3 DNA sequence: TGTGCCAGCAAGGTTGTGCCACAGGGGAATGAAAAACTGTTTTTT. The genes are TRBV7-9 and TRBJ1-4, with 7 bases matching TRBD1. Germline loops: CDR1 SEHNR, CDR2 FQNEAQ (reference sequence). This CDR3 region has 15 residues. The trim removed 7 bases at V and 5 bases at J, leaving 10 bases unmatched.

This clone showed up just a few times. This sequence joins TRBV11-3 and TRBJ2-7; no reliable D call. The V and J ends lost 3 bases and 3 bases respectively, with 9 bases between them. Germline CDR1 is SGHNT and CDR2 is YENEEA. The CDR3 loop spans 13 amino acids. CDR3 nucleotides: TGTGCCAGCAGCTTCGGCAGGCACTACGAGCAGTACTTC. Its protein product is CASSFGRHYEQYF.

The chain's CDR3 is CSVERQGVPNYGYTF. The CDR3 DNA sequence: TGCAGCGTTGAAAGGCAGGGGGTTCCTAACTATGGCTACACCTTC. This rearrangement joins TRBV29-1 to TRBJ1-2; TRBD1 agrees at 7 bases. CDR3 size: 15 residues. The germline gives CDR1 SQVTM, CDR2 ANQGSEA. Trimming took 2 bases from V and 0 from J; bases not matched to a gene: 6.

This sequence joins TRBV7-9 and TRBJ1-1; 9 bases match TRBD1. The germline gives CDR1 SEHNR, CDR2 FQNEAQ (reference sequence). The CDR3 is made up of 14 amino acids. The J segment lost 6 bases and the V segment lost 3 bases, leaving 5 bases of the junction unmatched. This CDR3 is CASSFLGQGAEAFF. The CDR3 nucleotides read TGTGCCAGCAGCTTTTTGGGACAGGGCGCTGAAGCTTTCTTT.

The CDR3 bases are TGTGCCAGCAGCTTAGCTCGGCTAGTTACAGATACGCAGTATTTT. As protein: CASSLARLVTDTQYF. V usage is TRBV11-2 and J usage is TRBJ2-3; no reliable D call. Looked up from germline, CDR1 is SGHAT and CDR2 is FQNNGV. The V end was cut by 1 base, the J end by 3 bases, with 11 bases between. The CDR3 length is 15 residues.

The CDR3 coding sequence is TGCGCCAGCTGGGGCTCCGGGGAGCTGTTTTTT. Translation gives CASWGSGELFF. V usage is TRBV5-1 and J usage is TRBJ2-2; a weak D match, TRBD1 (5 bases). The CDR3 is 11 amino acids. The V gene's germline CDR1 is SGHRS and CDR2 YFSETQ. Between the trimmed V and J ends, which lost 7 bases and 6 bases, there was a span of 7 bases.